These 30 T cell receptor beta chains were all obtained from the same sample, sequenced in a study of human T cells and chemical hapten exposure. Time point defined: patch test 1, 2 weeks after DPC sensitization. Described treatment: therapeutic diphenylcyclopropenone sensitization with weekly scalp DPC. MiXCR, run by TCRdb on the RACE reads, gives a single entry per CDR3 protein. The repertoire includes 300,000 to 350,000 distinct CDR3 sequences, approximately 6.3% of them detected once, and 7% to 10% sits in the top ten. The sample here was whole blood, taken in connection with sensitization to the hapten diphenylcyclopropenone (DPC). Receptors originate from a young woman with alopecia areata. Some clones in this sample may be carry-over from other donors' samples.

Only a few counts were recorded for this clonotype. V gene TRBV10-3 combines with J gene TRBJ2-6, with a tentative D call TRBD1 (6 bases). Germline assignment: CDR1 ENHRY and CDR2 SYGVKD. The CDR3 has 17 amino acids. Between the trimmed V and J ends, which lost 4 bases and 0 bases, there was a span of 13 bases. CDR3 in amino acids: CAISGTRGFSGANVLTF. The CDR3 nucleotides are TGTGCCATCAGTGGTACAAGGGGGTTCTCTGGGGCCAACGTCCTGACTTTC.

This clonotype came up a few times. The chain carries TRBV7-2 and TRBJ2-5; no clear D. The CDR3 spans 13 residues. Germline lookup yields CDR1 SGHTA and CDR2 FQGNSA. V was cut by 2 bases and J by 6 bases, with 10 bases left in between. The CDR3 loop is CASSLFDRQTQYF. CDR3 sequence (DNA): TGTGCCAGCAGCTTATTTGATCGTCAGACCCAGTACTTC.

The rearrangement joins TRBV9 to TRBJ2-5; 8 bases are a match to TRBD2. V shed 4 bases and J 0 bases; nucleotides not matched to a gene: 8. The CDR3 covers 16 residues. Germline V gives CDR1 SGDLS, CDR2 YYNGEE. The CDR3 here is CASSSSTSVYQETQYF. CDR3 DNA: TGTGCCAGCAGCTCCTCGACTAGCGTGTACCAAGAGACCCAGTACTTC. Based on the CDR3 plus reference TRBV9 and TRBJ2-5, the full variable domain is DSGVTQTPKHLITATGQRVTLRCSPRSGDLSVYWYQQSLDQGLQFLIQYYNGEERAKGNILERFSAQQFPDLHSELNLSSLELGDSALYFCASSSSTSVYQETQYFGPGTRLLVL.

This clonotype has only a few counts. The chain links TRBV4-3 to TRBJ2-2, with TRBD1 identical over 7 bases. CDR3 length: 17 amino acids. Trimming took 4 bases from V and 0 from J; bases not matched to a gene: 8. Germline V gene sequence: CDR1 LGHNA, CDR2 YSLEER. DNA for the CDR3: TGCGCCAGCAGCCCCACCTCCGGGACAGCGAACACCGGGGAGCTGTTTTTT. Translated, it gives CASSPTSGTANTGELFF.

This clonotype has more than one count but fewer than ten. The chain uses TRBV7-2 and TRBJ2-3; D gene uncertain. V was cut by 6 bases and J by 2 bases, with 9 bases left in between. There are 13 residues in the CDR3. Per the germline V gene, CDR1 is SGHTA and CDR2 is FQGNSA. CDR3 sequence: CASRLPATDTQYF. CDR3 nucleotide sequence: TGTGCCAGCAGACTCCCCGCCACAGATACGCAGTATTTT.

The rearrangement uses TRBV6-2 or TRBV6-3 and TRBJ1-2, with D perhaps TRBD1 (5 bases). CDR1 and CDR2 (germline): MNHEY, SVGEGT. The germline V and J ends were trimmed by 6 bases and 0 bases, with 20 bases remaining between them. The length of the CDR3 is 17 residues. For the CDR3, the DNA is TGTGCCAGCAGACCGGGACGGGGTGGCATTACTAACTATGGCTACACCTTC. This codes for CASRPGRGGITNYGYTF.

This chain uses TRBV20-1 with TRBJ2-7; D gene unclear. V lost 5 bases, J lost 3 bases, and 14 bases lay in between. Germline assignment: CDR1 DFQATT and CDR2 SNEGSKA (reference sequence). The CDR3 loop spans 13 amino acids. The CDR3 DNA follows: TGCAGTGCTCAAAGTAGAACCGACTACGAGCAGTACTTC. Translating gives CSAQSRTDYEQYF.

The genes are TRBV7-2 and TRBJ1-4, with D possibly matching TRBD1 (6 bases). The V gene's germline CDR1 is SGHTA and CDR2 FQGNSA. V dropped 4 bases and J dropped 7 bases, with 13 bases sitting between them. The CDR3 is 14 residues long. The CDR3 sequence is CASSSWGAGEKLFF. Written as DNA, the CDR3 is TGTGCCAGCAGCTCTTGGGGGGCCGGTGAAAAACTGTTTTTT.

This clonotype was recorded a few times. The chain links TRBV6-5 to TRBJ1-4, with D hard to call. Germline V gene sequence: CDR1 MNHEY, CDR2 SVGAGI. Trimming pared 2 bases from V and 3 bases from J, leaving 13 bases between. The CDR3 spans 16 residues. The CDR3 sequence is CASSYRFGRSNEKLFF. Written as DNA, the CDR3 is TGTGCCAGCAGTTACCGCTTTGGCAGATCTAATGAAAAACTGTTTTTT.

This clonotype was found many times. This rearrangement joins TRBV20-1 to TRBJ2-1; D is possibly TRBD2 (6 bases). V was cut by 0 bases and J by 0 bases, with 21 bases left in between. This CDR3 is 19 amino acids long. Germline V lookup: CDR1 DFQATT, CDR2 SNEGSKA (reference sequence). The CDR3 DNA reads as TGCAGTGCTAGAGACTCCGGGACTCATGCTTACATCTCCTACAATGAGCAGTTCTTC. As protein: CSARDSGTHAYISYNEQFF.

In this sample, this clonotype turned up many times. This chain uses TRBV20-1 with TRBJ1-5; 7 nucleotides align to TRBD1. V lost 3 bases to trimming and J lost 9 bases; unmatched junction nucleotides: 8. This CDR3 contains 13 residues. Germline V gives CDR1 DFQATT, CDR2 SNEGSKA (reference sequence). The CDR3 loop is CSARHRGKWPQHF. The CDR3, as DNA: TGCAGTGCTAGGCACAGGGGAAAATGGCCCCAGCATTTT.

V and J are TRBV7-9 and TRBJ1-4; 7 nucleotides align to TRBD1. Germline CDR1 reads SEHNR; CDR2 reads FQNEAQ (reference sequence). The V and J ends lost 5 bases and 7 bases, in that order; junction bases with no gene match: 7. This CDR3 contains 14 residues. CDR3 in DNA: TGTGCCAGCAGCGCAAGGGGACAGTCTGAAAAACTGTTTTTT. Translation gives CASSARGQSEKLFF.

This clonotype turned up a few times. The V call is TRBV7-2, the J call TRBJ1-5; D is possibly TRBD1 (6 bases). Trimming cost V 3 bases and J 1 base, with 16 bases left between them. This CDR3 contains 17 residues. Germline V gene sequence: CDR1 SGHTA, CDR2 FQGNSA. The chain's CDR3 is CASSLGGMGGSNQPQHF. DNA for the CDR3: TGTGCCAGCAGCTTGGGGGGCATGGGCGGGAGCAATCAGCCCCAGCATTTT.

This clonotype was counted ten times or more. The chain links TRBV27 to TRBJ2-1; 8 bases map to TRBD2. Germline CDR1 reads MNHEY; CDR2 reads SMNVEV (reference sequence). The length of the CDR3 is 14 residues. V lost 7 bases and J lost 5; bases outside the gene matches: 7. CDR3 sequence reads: CASTQRGPNNEQFF. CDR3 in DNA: TGTGCCAGCACCCAGCGGGGGCCTAACAATGAGCAGTTCTTC.

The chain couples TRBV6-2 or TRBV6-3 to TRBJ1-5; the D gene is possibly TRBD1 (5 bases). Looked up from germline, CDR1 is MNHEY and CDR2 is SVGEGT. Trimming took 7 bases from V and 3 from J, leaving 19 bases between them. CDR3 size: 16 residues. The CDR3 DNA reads TGTGCCAGCACCTACGGTAGGGGCTCTTTCAATCAGCCCCAGCATTTT. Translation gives CASTYGRGSFNQPQHF.

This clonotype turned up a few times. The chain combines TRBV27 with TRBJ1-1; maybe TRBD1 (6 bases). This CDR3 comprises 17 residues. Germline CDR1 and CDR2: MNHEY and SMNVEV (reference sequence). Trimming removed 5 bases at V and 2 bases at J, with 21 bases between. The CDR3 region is CASSPLGQGKGNTEAFF. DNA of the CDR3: TGTGCCAGCAGTCCCCTAGGGCAGGGGAAGGGTAACACTGAAGCTTTCTTT.

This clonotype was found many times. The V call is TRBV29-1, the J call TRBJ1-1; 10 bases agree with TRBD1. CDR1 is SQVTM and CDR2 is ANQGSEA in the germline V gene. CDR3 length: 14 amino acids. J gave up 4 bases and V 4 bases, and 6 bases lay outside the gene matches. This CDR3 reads CSVGGTGVSTEAFF. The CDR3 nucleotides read TGCAGCGTTGGTGGGACAGGGGTGAGCACTGAAGCTTTCTTT.

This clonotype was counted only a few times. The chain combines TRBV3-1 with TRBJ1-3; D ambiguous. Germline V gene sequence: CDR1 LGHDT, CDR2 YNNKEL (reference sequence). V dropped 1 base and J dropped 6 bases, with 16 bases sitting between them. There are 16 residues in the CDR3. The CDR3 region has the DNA TGTGCCAGCAGCCAAGGTACGGAGGCAACCTTAAACACCATATATTTT. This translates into CASSQGTEATLNTIYF. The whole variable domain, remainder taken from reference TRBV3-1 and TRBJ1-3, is DTAVSQTPKYLVTQMGNDKSIKCEQNLGHDTMYWYKQDSKKFLKIMFSYNNKELIINETVPNRFSPKSPDKAHLNLHINSLELGDSAVYFCASSQGTEATLNTIYFGEGSWLTVV.

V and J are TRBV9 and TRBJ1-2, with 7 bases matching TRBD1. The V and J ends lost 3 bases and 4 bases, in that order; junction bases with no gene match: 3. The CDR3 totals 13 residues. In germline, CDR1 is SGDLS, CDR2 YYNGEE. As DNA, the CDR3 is TGTGCCAGCAGCGGGAGGGACAGCTATGGCTACACCTTC. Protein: CASSGRDSYGYTF.

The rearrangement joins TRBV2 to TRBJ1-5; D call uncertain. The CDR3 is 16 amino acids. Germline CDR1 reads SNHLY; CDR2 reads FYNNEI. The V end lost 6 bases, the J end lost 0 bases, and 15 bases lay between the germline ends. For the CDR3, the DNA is TGTGCCAGCAGGGAGGACGGTTCCTATAGCAATCAGCCCCAGCATTTT. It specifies CASREDGSYSNQPQHF. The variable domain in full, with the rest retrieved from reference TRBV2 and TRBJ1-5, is EPEVTQTPSHQVTQMGQEVILRCVPISNHLYFYWYRQILGQKVEFLVSFYNNEISEKSEIFDDQFSVERPDGSNFTLKIRSTKLEDSAMYFCASREDGSYSNQPQHFGDGTRLSIL.

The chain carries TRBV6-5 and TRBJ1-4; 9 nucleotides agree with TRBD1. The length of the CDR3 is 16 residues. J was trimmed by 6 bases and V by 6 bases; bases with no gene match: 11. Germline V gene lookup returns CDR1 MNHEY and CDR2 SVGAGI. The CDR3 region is CASSPATTGGDEKLFF. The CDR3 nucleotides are TGTGCCAGCAGCCCAGCCACGACAGGGGGTGATGAAAAACTGTTTTTT.

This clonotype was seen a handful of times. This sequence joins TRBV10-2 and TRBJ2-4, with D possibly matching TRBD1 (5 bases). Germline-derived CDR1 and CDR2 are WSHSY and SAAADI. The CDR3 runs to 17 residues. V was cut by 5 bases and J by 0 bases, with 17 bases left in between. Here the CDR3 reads CASSPNPPDRAKNIQYF. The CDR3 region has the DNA TGCGCCAGCAGTCCCAATCCTCCAGACAGAGCCAAAAACATTCAGTACTTC.

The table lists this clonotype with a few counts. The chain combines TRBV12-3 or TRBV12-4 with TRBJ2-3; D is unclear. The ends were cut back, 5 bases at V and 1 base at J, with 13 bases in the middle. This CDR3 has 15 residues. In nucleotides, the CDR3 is TGTGCCAGCAGTAGGGCCAGGCCCCGCACAGATACGCAGTATTTT. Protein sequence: CASSRARPRTDTQYF.

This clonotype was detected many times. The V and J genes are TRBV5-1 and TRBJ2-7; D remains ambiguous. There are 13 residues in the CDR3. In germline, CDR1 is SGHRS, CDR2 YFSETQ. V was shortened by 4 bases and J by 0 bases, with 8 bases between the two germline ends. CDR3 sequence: CASSPPASYEQYF. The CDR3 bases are TGCGCCAGCAGCCCCCCAGCCTCCTACGAGCAGTACTTC.

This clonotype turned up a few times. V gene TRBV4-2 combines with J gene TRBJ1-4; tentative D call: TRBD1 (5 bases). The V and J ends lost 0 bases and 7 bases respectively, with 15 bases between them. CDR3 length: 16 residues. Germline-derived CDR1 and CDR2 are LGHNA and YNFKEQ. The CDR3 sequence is CASSQDPGHEGEKLFF. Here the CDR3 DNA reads TGTGCCAGCAGCCAAGATCCAGGACATGAGGGTGAAAAACTGTTTTTT.

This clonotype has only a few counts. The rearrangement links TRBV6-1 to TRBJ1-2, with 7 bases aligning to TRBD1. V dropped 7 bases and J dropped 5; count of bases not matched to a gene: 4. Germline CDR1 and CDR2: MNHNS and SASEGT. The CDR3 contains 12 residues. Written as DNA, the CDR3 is TGTGCCAGCACGGACAGGTGGTATGGCTACACCTTC. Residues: CASTDRWYGYTF.

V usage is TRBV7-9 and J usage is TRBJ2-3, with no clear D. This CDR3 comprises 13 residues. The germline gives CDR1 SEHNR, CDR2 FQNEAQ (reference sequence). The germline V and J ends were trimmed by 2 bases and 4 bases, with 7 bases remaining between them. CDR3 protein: CASSLNVADTQYF. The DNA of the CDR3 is TGTGCCAGCAGCTTAAATGTTGCAGATACGCAGTATTTT.

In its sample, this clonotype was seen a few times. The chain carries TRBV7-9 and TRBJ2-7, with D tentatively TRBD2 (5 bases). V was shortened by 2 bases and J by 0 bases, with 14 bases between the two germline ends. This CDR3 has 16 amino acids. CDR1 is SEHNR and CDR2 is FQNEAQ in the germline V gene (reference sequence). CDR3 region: CASSLQDSPSSYEQYF. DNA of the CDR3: TGTGCCAGCAGCTTACAGGACTCACCGTCCTCCTACGAGCAGTACTTC. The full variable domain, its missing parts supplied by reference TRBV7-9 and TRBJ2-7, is DTGVSQNPRHKITKRGQNVTFRCDPISEHNRLYWYRQTLGQGPEFLTYFQNEAQLEKSRLLSDRFSAERPKGSFSTLEIQRTEQGDSAMYLCASSLQDSPSSYEQYFGPGTRLTVT.

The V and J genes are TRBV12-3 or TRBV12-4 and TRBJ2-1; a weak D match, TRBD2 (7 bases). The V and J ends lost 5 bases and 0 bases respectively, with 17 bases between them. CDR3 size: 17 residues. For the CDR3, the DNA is TGTGCCAGCAGTCCCCCCGGCGGGGGCAGCTCCTACAATGAGCAGTTCTTC. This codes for CASSPPGGGSSYNEQFF.

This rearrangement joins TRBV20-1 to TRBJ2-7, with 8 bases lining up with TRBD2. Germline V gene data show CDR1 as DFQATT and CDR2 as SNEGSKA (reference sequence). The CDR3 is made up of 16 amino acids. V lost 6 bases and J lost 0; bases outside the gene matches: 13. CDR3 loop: CSADLSGGSSSYEQYF. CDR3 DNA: TGCAGTGCCGACTTGAGCGGGGGCTCCAGCTCCTACGAGCAGTACTTC.